These 9 T cell receptor beta chains were all obtained from the same sample, sequenced in a study of CD8+CD57+ T cells in acquired aplastic anemia. Genomic DNA provided the template from which TCR beta VDJ and CDR3 profiles were obtained. TCRdb processed the reads anew with MiXCR; each CDR3 protein has one entry. The table shows a few hundred thousand distinct CDR3 sequences, with 34% occurring only once. Sequencing was carried out using sorted CD4+, CD8+, or CD8+CD57+ T cells (not recorded which) from PBMCs. These receptors all stem from a human donor in good health, serving as a control.

This clonotype occurred many times. The rearrangement uses TRBV7-9 and TRBJ2-4; D unclear. Per germline, CDR1 SEHNR and CDR2 FQNEAQ (reference sequence). This CDR3 has 12 amino acids. Trimming shortened V by 3 bases and J by 8 bases, and 8 bases separated the two germline ends. DNA of the CDR3: TGTGCCAGCAGCTTTAGGTGGGACATTCAGTACTTC. This codes for CASSFRWDIQYF.

This clonotype was seen many times. This chain uses TRBV7-9 with TRBJ2-3; 11 bases are a match to TRBD2. V lost 5 bases and J lost 0; bases outside the gene matches: 10. The CDR3 has 18 residues. The germline V gene encodes CDR1 SEHNR and CDR2 FQNEAQ (reference sequence). CDR3 nucleotides: TGTGCCAGCAGCAGAACGACTAGCGGGATCCCTAGCACAGATACGCAGTATTTT. Encoded protein: CASSRTTSGIPSTDTQYF.

This chain links TRBV12-3 or TRBV12-4 with TRBJ2-3; 12 nucleotides line up with TRBD2. The J segment lost 5 bases and the V segment lost 6 bases, leaving 3 bases of the junction unmatched. CDR3 length: 14 residues. CDR3 bases: TGTGCCAGCAGCGCTAGCGGGAGGGTAGATACGCAGTATTTT. Translation: CASSASGRVDTQYF.

In this sample, this clonotype turned up many times. The V gene is TRBV20-1, the J gene TRBJ1-2, with D perhaps TRBD1 (5 bases). The V and J ends lost 6 bases and 6 bases respectively, with 23 bases between them. In germline, CDR1 is DFQATT, CDR2 SNEGSKA (reference sequence). The CDR3 loop spans 15 amino acids. The chain's CDR3 is CSAGPGHKRYDGYTF. The CDR3 nucleotides read TGCAGTGCGGGTCCGGGGCACAAACGCTATGATGGCTACACCTTC.

This chain uses TRBV7-8 with TRBJ2-7, with D tentatively TRBD1 or TRBD2 (5 bases each). V was cut by 5 bases and J by 2 bases, with 10 bases left in between. The CDR3 spans 13 residues. Germline CDR1 reads SGHVS; CDR2 reads FQNEAQ. CDR3 region: CASSPEGTYEQYF. The CDR3 DNA reads TGTGCCAGCAGCCCCGAGGGGACCTACGAGCAGTACTTC.

V and J are TRBV14 and TRBJ2-1; D is possibly TRBD2 (5 bases). The CDR3 totals 17 residues. Germline V CDR1 and CDR2: SGHDN, FVKESK. Trimming stripped 0 bases from V and 4 bases from J, with 16 bases between. The CDR3 region has the DNA TGTGCCAGCAGCCAAGATCTTCCGAGACTACCGTACAATGAGCAGTTCTTC. It codes for CASSQDLPRLPYNEQFF. The entire variable domain, with the rest obtained from reference TRBV14 and TRBJ2-1, is as follows: EAGVTQFPSHSVIEKGQTVTLRCDPISGHDNLYWYRRVMGKEIKFLLHFVKESKQDESGMPNNRFLAERTGGTYSTLKVQPAELEDSGVYFCASSQDLPRLPYNEQFFGPGTRLTVL.

This clonotype was seen only a few times. This sequence joins TRBV6-5 and TRBJ1-3; D is undetermined. V was shortened by 2 bases and J by 7 bases, with 18 bases between the two germline ends. Germline V CDR1 and CDR2: MNHEY, SVGAGI. This CDR3 is built from 16 residues. This chain's CDR3 is CASSYGRPGLGNTIYF. CDR3 DNA sequence: TGTGCCAGCAGTTACGGGCGCCCTGGCCTTGGGAACACCATATATTTT.

This clonotype is a singleton in its sample. This sequence joins TRBV25-1 and TRBJ2-3, with TRBD1 matching over 8 bases. The CDR3 runs to 14 residues. V lost 6 bases, J lost 0 bases, and 2 bases stayed unmatched. CDR1 is MGHDK and CDR2 is SYGVNS in the germline V gene. This CDR3 is CASSDRGSTDTQYF. In DNA, the CDR3 is TGTGCCAGCAGCGACAGGGGAAGCACAGATACGCAGTATTTT.

A few counts support this clonotype. Being one base from a much bigger clone, this may be a read error. Likely a read error: the CDR3 ends without its conserved phenylalanine or tryptophan. This sequence joins TRBV10-2 and TRBJ2-1; 8 bases align to TRBD2. V shed 8 bases and J 3 bases; nucleotides not matched to a gene: 9. Germline CDR1 reads WSHSY; CDR2 reads SAAADI. CDR3 length: 15 amino acids. In DNA form, the CDR3 reads TGCGCCAGCTCATTCACTAGCGGATTCTACAATGAGCAGTTCTCC. It yields the protein CASSFTSGFYNEQFS.